This T cell receptor (beta chain) was recorded in a study of naive and memory T cell subsets. Study outcomes and limitations: More TCRs at tuberculin sites were read as hypersensitivity T cell infiltration. Potentially, T cell activation and differentiation skew this RNA-based measurement.

This clonotype was observed a handful of times. Antigen specificity is unknown. Amplification of ligated cDNA took four PCR rounds with SP2 and nested alpha and beta constant primers. TCRdb re-analysed the UMI-ligation and nested PCR reads in MiXCR, keeping a single row per CDR3 protein. The data hold 20,000 to 25,000 distinct CDR3 sequences, with around 6% observed a single time. As for treatment: skin biopsy from PPD injection site in Mantoux-positive individual. A UMI-containing oligonucleotide was joined by 3' ligation to the TCR cDNA template. Skin biopsies came from PPD injection sites in Mantoux-positive individuals. Cells were not sorted; total RNA input targeted roughly 1 to 1,100 ng. This CDR3 is 12 amino acids long. CDR1 and CDR2 from the germline V gene are LNHDA and SQIVND (reference sequence). V was trimmed by 4 bases and J by 6 bases, leaving 9 bases between them.

The J gene is TRBJ1-1, the V gene TRBV19; D unresolved. The origin of this receptor is an adult in good health. The sequencing used skin, collected from a tuberculin skin test site. The CDR3 nucleotides read TGTGCCAGTAGTACCCTTCGGTCTGAAGCTTTCTTT. As protein: CASSTLRSEAFF.